Below are 11 T cell receptor beta chains sequenced from a single sample in a study of blood T cell repertoires in COVID-19 (TCRdb year 2020). Library preparation employed the immunoSEQ multiplex PCR assay. This immuneACCESS table, as held by TCRdb, lists in-frame sequences with V and J called but not all clones. Of the missing ones, under half trace to an unresolved V gene in checked studies; the others have no known cause. The sample includes hundreds of thousands of clones, with more than 75% observed a single time. Approximately 1.6% of the sample is taken by the ten largest. The sequenced material came from PBMCs or T cells enriched from blood (not recorded which). The receptors here all came from a woman between 45 and 60 years old who had recovered from COVID-19.

This chain joins TRBV4-1 and TRBJ1-5; D is possibly TRBD1 (6 bases). This CDR3 is 19 amino acids long. Per the germline V gene, CDR1 is MGHRA and CDR2 is YSYEKL. The ends were cut back, 0 bases at V and 7 bases at J, with 25 bases in the middle. CDR3 bases: TGCGCCAGCAGCCAAGATATGTTTGCGCTCCGGGGGGCTGACCAGCCCCAGCATTTT. Residues: CASSQDMFALRGADQPQHF.

This clone was seen a handful of times. The rearrangement links TRBV7-3 to TRBJ1-6, with TRBD1 matching over 7 bases. The ends lost 0 bases at V and 10 bases at J; junction bases unmatched: 6. This CDR3 has 15 residues. From germline, CDR1 is SGHTA and CDR2 FQGTGA. The CDR3 DNA follows: TGTGCCAGCAGCTTAACTTCAGGGGGAGTGTCACCCCTCCACTTT. This translates into CASSLTSGGVSPLHF.

The V and J genes are TRBV2 and TRBJ1-2; 8 bases map to TRBD1. Germline CDR1 SNHLY, CDR2 FYNNEI. This CDR3 contains 14 residues. The trim removed 2 bases at V and 2 bases at J, leaving 1 base unmatched. CDR3 nucleotide sequence: TGTGCCAGCAGTGAACAGGGGGCGAACTATGGCTACACCTTC. Protein product: CASSEQGANYGYTF.

The rearrangement links TRBV13 to TRBJ2-5; TRBD1 aligns across 7 bases. CDR1 is PRHDT and CDR2 is FYEKMQ in the germline V gene (reference sequence). The CDR3 is 19 amino acids. Trimming at V came to 5 bases and at J to 2 bases, leaving 20 bases not matched to a gene. The CDR3 region has the DNA TGTGCCAGCAGCCGAACGACAGCCGACAGGGACCTTACACAAGAGACCCAGTACTTC. This gives the protein CASSRTTADRDLTQETQYF.

With regard to this clone: At one end, the junction sequence differs from germline, possibly due to a read error. The gene calls are TRBV12-3 or TRBV12-4 and TRBJ2-3; D gene unclear. This CDR3 contains 9 residues. DNA for the CDR3: TGTGCCAGCAGTCGACTCCATAATTTT. It codes for CASSRLHNF.

This chain links TRBV6-5 with TRBJ2-2; D may be TRBD1 (5 bases). Trimming cost V 5 bases and J 4 bases, with 14 bases left between them. This CDR3 comprises 15 residues. Per the germline V gene, CDR1 is MNHEY and CDR2 is SVGAGI. The CDR3 bases are TGTGCCAGCAGTCTCCAGGGTACAAGCACCGGGGAGCTGTTTTTT. This encodes CASSLQGTSTGELFF.

This clone was seen once. The CDR3 DNA follows: TGTGCCAGTAGTGAAGCGGACCAAGAGACCCAGTACTTC. This codes for CASSEADQETQYF. The chain combines TRBV19 with TRBJ2-5, with D perhaps TRBD2 (5 bases). The germline V and J ends were trimmed by 5 bases and 0 bases, with 7 bases remaining between them. Germline values: CDR1 LNHDA, CDR2 SQIVND (reference sequence). This CDR3 is 13 amino acids long.

On this clone itself: This sample includes further DNA sequences coding for the same CDR3. The rearrangement uses TRBV18 and TRBJ2-4; possibly TRBD2 for D (5 bases). This CDR3 spans 14 amino acids. Germline V gene lookup returns CDR1 KGHSH and CDR2 LQKENI. V was trimmed by 3 bases and J by 5 bases, leaving 11 bases between them. CDR3 in amino acids: CASSPPGGENIQYF. For the CDR3, the DNA is TGTGCCAGCTCACCCCCTGGAGGCGAAAACATTCAGTACTTC. The complete variable domain, with remaining parts taken from reference TRBV18 and TRBJ2-4, reads NAGVMQNPRHLVRRRGQEARLRCSPMKGHSHVYWYRQLPEEGLKFMVYLQKENIIDESGMPKERFSAEFPKEGPSILRIQQVVRGDSAAYFCASSPPGGENIQYFGAGTRLSVL.

The chain combines TRBV7-9 with TRBJ2-2, with TRBD2 matching 10 bases. The CDR3 consists of 16 residues. The trim removed 4 bases at V and 1 base at J, leaving 3 bases unmatched. Germline V gene lookup returns CDR1 SEHNR and CDR2 FQNEAQ (reference sequence). The CDR3 bases are TGTGCCAGCAGCTCCAGGACTAGCGGGAACACCGGGGAGCTGTTTTTT. Translated, it gives CASSSRTSGNTGELFF. The entire variable domain, with the rest obtained from reference TRBV7-9 and TRBJ2-2, is as follows: DTGVSQNPRHKITKRGQNVTFRCDPISEHNRLYWYRQTLGQGPEFLTYFQNEAQLEKSRLLSDRFSAERPKGSFSTLEIQRTEQGDSAMYLCASSSRTSGNTGELFFGEGSRLTVL.

This rearrangement joins TRBV19 to TRBJ1-5; D unclear. Germline-derived CDR1 and CDR2 are LNHDA and SQIVND (reference sequence). The CDR3 has 16 amino acids. Trimming took 7 bases from V and 1 from J, leaving 17 bases between them. CDR3 sequence reads: CASKRWPGLSNQPQHF. The CDR3 DNA sequence: TGTGCCAGTAAAAGATGGCCGGGTTTGAGCAATCAGCCCCAGCATTTT.

In its sample, this clone was seen once. This chain links TRBV5-1 with TRBJ2-6; TRBD2 agrees at 7 bases. Germline assignment: CDR1 SGHRS and CDR2 YFSETQ. Losses at the gene ends were 8 bases for V and 1 base for J; bases not matched to a gene: 12. The length of the CDR3 is 17 residues. The CDR3 DNA sequence: TGCGCCAGTAGTTACGGGAGGAGTTTTTCTGGGGCCAACGTCCTGACTTTC. Its translation is CASSYGRSFSGANVLTF.